These 5 T cell receptor beta chains were sequenced from one sample in a study of T-cell memory formation after mild COVID-19. TCRdb re-called the 5' RACE reads with MiXCR, one entry per CDR3 protein. The sample holds 450,000 or so distinct CDR3 sequences; approximately 23% are singletons and the top ten take under 15%. The sequenced sample was PBMCs or a T cell subset sorted from them (not recorded which). All receptors derive from an adult woman who had mild COVID-19 (a few samples of this study predate the infection). Cell type and time point are not known.

The chain is built from TRBV29-1 and TRBJ1-1; D unresolved. Trimming took 6 bases from V and 0 from J, leaving 11 bases between them. CDR1 and CDR2 (germline): SQVTM, ANQGSEA. The CDR3 is 13 residues long. The CDR3: CSVVQIMNTEAFF. In nucleotides, the CDR3 is TGCAGCGTGGTACAGATTATGAACACTGAAGCTTTCTTT.

The J gene is TRBJ2-7, the V gene TRBV5-1; TRBD1 aligns across 10 bases. CDR1 SGHRS and CDR2 YFSETQ come from the germline V gene. The CDR3 is 15 residues long. V lost 0 bases, J lost 4 bases, and 4 bases stayed unmatched. CDR3 sequence: CASSLAGTGDYEQYF. DNA for the CDR3: TGCGCCAGCAGCTTGGCTGGGACAGGGGATTACGAGCAGTACTTC.

The chain's CDR3 is CATSDSRIVTGDYTF. The CDR3 nucleotides are TGTGCCACCAGTGATTCTCGTATCGTGACAGGCGACTACACCTTC. The chain joins TRBV24-1 to TRBJ1-2; possibly TRBD1 for D (6 bases). The CDR3 length is 15 residues. The germline gives CDR1 KGHDR, CDR2 SFDVKD. Between the trimmed V and J ends, which lost 2 bases and 10 bases, there was a span of 19 bases.

The genes are TRBV5-1 and TRBJ2-5, with TRBD1 matching over 10 bases. The germline CDR1 and CDR2 sequences are SGHRS and YFSETQ. The CDR3 is 15 residues long. The V gene end was trimmed by 4 bases and the J gene end by 3 bases; junction bases not matched to a gene: 6. The CDR3 region has the DNA TGCGCCAGCAGCAAGACAGGGGGCATGGAAGAGACCCAGTACTTC. This gives the protein CASSKTGGMEETQYF.

This clonotype was seen many times. The V call is TRBV19, the J call TRBJ2-3, with a tentative D call TRBD1 (6 bases). V dropped 7 bases and J dropped 3 bases, with 11 bases sitting between them. CDR3 length: 13 amino acids. Germline assignment: CDR1 LNHDA and CDR2 SQIVND (reference sequence). The CDR3 DNA reads TGTGCCAGTACCCCAACAGGGACAGATACGCAGTATTTT. This gives the protein CASTPTGTDTQYF. Full variable domain (outside the CDR3, taken from reference TRBV19 and TRBJ2-3): DGGITQSPKYLFRKEGQNVTLSCEQNLNHDAMYWYRQDPGQGLRLIYYSQIVNDFQKGDIAEGYSVSREKKESFPLTVTSAQKNPTAFYLCASTPTGTDTQYFGPGTRLTVL.